The clone carrying this TCR beta chain was seen a single time. This sample is part of a study of blood T cell repertoires in COVID-19. Original methodology: Estimation of nucleated cell counts relied on the amplification of reference gene primers. Clones were sequenced by immunoSEQ multiplex PCR, and TCRdb holds only the in-frame ones, with some missing. V, J and clone size reflect that table, while D and trimming were determined from the DNA. Of roughly 52,000 clones in the sample, 70% to 90% were seen once. CDR3 length: 15 residues. V gave up 1 base and J gave up 0 bases, with 13 bases separating them. Germline assignment: CDR1 GTSNPN and CDR2 SVGIG (reference sequence).

The sequenced sample was peripheral blood. This rearrangement joins TRBV30 to TRBJ2-7; unclear D gene. The source is a human donor in a cohort sampled during active COVID-19. The CDR3 DNA follows: TGTGCCTGGAGTGCGCGGCAGTCTAACTCCTACGAGCAGTACTTC. It encodes CAWSARQSNSYEQYF. The full variable domain, with the rest looked up from reference TRBV30 and TRBJ2-7, is SQTIHQWPATLVQPVGSPLSLECTVEGTSNPNLYWYRQAAGRGLQLLFYSVGIGQISSEVPQNLSASRPQDRQFILSSKKLLLSDSGFYLCAWSARQSNSYEQYFGPGTRLTVT.